The rows below give T cell receptor beta chains drawn from one sample of a study of glioma-infiltrating T cells. Each CDR3 protein gets one entry after TCRdb re-called the multiplex PCR reads with MiXCR. The sample holds about 89,000 distinct CDR3 sequences, about a quarter seen once. Sequences were obtained from glioma tissue, nonneoplastic brain tissue, or PBMCs (not recorded which). The receptor source for this set is a human donor with low-grade glioma or glioblastoma, undergoing nonglioma brain surgery, or in good health (not recorded which). The CDR3 runs from the conserved cysteine through the conserved F or W. The D gene is left open where the match is weak. For some rows the clone size is stated as once, few or many, or as a class when expanded; others skip it.

d_gene	v_gene	len	abundance	j_gene	CDR3nt	CDR3aa
-	TRBV25-1	16	-	TRBJ2-3	TGTGCCAGCAGTGCTGCGAGGGGGGGAGGCACAGATACGCAGTATTTT	CASSAARGGGTDTQYF
TRBD1	TRBV7-2	16	many	TRBJ1-1	TGTGCCAGCAGCTTAGAGGGCAGGGGGCGGAACACTGAAGCTTTCTTT	CASSLEGRGRNTEAFF
-	TRBV29-1	16	-	TRBJ2-7	TGCAGCGTTAAAGATCAGGGGGGGGGGTTCTCCTACGAGCAGTACTTC	CSVKDQGGGFSYEQYF
TRBD1	TRBV27	14	-	TRBJ1-2	TGTGTTAGCAGTTCGGACAGGGAAAACTATGGCTACACCTTC	CVSSSDRENYGYTF
-	TRBV12-3/TRBV12-4	14	-	TRBJ2-4	TGTGCCAGCAGTTTACACGAACCCAAAAACATTCAGTACTTC	CASSLHEPKNIQYF
-	TRBV2	15	-	TRBJ2-6	TGTGCCAGCTCCGAGGAGGGTTCCGGGGCCAACGTCCTGACTTTC	CASSEEGSGANVLTF
TRBD2	TRBV6-1	13	many	TRBJ2-1	TGTGCCAGCAGGTCCGGGACTAGCGATGAGCAGTTCTTC	CASRSGTSDEQFF
TRBD2	TRBV3-1	15	-	TRBJ2-7	TGTGCCAGCAGTCCGACTAGCGGGAAAACCGCCGAGCAGTACTTC	CASSPTSGKTAEQYF
TRBD1	TRBV20-1	14	-	TRBJ2-5	TGCAGTTCCAACCGGGACAGGCTCCAAGAGACCCAGTACTTC	CSSNRDRLQETQYF
-	TRBV12-3/TRBV12-4	13	few	TRBJ1-3	TGTGCCAGCAGTTGGGCCTCTGGAAACACCATATATTTT	CASSWASGNTIYF
-	TRBV12-3/TRBV12-4	14	many	TRBJ1-1	TGTGCCAGCAGTTTGGGACTCCAGGGCACTGAAGCTTTCTTT	CASSLGLQGTEAFF
-	TRBV19	15	few	TRBJ2-5	TGTGCCAGTAGTATAGTGGGAACAGGCCAAGAGACCCAGTACTTC	CASSIVGTGQETQYF
TRBD1	TRBV19	14	-	TRBJ2-3	TGTGCCAGTCGCCAGGGGGCAAGGACAGATACGCAGTATTTT	CASRQGARTDTQYF
-	TRBV3-1	13	many	TRBJ2-7	TGTGCCAGCAGCGGGGACGGAACCTACGAGCAGTACTTC	CASSGDGTYEQYF
-	TRBV20-1	11	many	TRBJ2-5	TGCAGTGCTGTAAAGGTAGAGACCCAGTACTTC	CSAVKVETQYF
-	TRBV20-1	13	many	TRBJ2-5	TGCAGTGCGCCTGACGGGGGCAAAGAGACCCAGTACTTC	CSAPDGGKETQYF
-	TRBV6-6	16	-	TRBJ2-6	TGTGCCAGCAGCCAGGGACGGTTCTCTGGGGCCAACGGCCTGACTTTC	CASSQGRFSGANGLTF
-	TRBV6-6	17	-	TRBJ1-5	TGTGCCAGCAGTTACTTGAATCGAGGTAATAGGAATCAGCCCCAGCATTTT	CASSYLNRGNRNQPQHF
TRBD2	TRBV7-9	15	many	TRBJ2-1	TGTGCCAGCAGTTCAGCGGGAGTCGGGACCCATGAGCAGTTCTTC	CASSSAGVGTHEQFF
TRBD1	TRBV7-6	16	many	TRBJ2-7	TGTGCCAGCAGCCTTACTACCGGGACAGGGTCCTACGAGCAGTACTTC	CASSLTTGTGSYEQYF
TRBD1	TRBV5-1	15	few	TRBJ2-7	TGCGCCAGCAGCTTGTATGGGACAGGGGGCTACGAGCAGTACTTC	CASSLYGTGGYEQYF
-	TRBV19	16	many	TRBJ1-5	TGTGCCAGTAGTATTGGGTCCACTAGCAGCAATCAGCCCCAGCATTTT	CASSIGSTSSNQPQHF
-	TRBV2	13	many	TRBJ1-2	TGTGCCAGCAGACAGGGTATCGTCTATGGCTACACCTTC	CASRQGIVYGYTF
TRBD2	TRBV20-1	16	many	TRBJ2-1	TGCAGTGCTAGAGATCAGCTAGCGGGGGACCGGGATGAGCAGTTCTTC	CSARDQLAGDRDEQFF
-	TRBV5-5	13	-	TRBJ2-2	TGTGCCAGCAACCTTCTGAACACCGGGGAGCTGTTTTTT	CASNLLNTGELFF
-	TRBV7-2	13	many	TRBJ2-7	TGTGCCAGCAGCTTACACCCAGACTACGAGCAGTACTTC	CASSLHPDYEQYF
-	TRBV7-9	13	many	TRBJ1-2	TGTGCCAGCAGCTTAGGAGGGATGGGCGGCTACACCTTC	CASSLGGMGGYTF
TRBD1	TRBV4-2	15	-	TRBJ2-7	TGTGCCAGCAGCCAAGACCTGGGGACAGGGGGCGAGCAGTACTTC	CASSQDLGTGGEQYF
-	TRBV12-3/TRBV12-4	15	few	TRBJ2-3	TGTGCCAGCCGAAGATTAGGTGGTAGGACAGATACGCAGTATTTT	CASRRLGGRTDTQYF
TRBD2	TRBV6-1	15	many	TRBJ2-5	TGTGCCAGCAGTTACAAAGGCGGGGGCCAAGAGACCCAGTACTTC	CASSYKGGGQETQYF
-	TRBV10-3	12	many	TRBJ1-2	TGTGCCATCAGTGAGCGGAGATTAGTATTCACCTTC	CAISERRLVFTF
-	TRBV5-1	15	many	TRBJ1-1	TGCGCCAGCAGCTTAATACAGGGCTTGAACACTGAAGCTTTCTTT	CASSLIQGLNTEAFF
-	TRBV4-2	13	-	TRBJ2-5	TGTGCCAGCAGCCAAGATCCAGACGAGACCCAGTACTTC	CASSQDPDETQYF
-	TRBV20-1	14	many	TRBJ2-1	TGCAGTGCTAGAGCCAGCGGCCCCTACAATGAGCAGTTCTTC	CSARASGPYNEQFF
TRBD2	TRBV19	15	many	TRBJ2-5	TGTGCCAGTAGCCCAACTAGCGGGAGTTTTGAGACCCAGTACTTC	CASSPTSGSFETQYF
-	TRBV19	15	-	TRBJ2-3	TGTGCCAGTAGACAGCCGGGACTCAATTCCCATACGCAGTATTTT	CASRQPGLNSHTQYF
-	TRBV6-1	15	many	TRBJ1-2	TGTGCCAGCAGACCCGATGACAGAAGAAACTATGGCTACACCTTC	CASRPDDRRNYGYTF
-	TRBV4-1	12	many	TRBJ2-5	TGCGCCAGCAGCCAAGATCCGGGGACCCAGTACTTC	CASSQDPGTQYF
TRBD1	TRBV7-2	14	few	TRBJ2-2	TGTGCCAGCAGTCGGGACAGGGCTTCGGGGGAGCTGTTTTTT	CASSRDRASGELFF
TRBD1	TRBV15	15	-	TRBJ2-3	TGTGCCACCAGCAGGGGACAGGGACCCACAGATACGCAGTATTTT	CATSRGQGPTDTQYF
TRBD1	TRBV6-1	12	many	TRBJ2-1	TGTGCCAGCAGACCGACAGGGCACGAGCAGTTCTTC	CASRPTGHEQFF
TRBD1	TRBV2	17	many	TRBJ1-4	TGTGCCAGCAGTGCGACAGGGGGAAGGCAATCTAATGAAAAACTGTTTTTT	CASSATGGRQSNEKLFF
-	TRBV29-1	11	many	TRBJ1-1	TGCAGCGTTGCCCAAACAGGGAAAGCTTTCTTT	CSVAQTGKAFF
-	TRBV19	13	many	TRBJ2-4	TGTGCCAGTAGTATTGGACAGCCGGACATTCAGTACTTC	CASSIGQPDIQYF